These T cell receptor beta chains were read from a single sample in a study of post-analysis software for immune sequencing data. TCRdb passed the PCR reads through MiXCR, listing each CDR3 protein once. The sample holds roughly 170,000 distinct CDR3 sequences, around 30% seen once. Sequenced material: blood. These receptors were collected from a girl aged 10 to 17 with multiple sclerosis. Both conserved end residues are part of each CDR3. Each record gives: V gene, D gene, J gene, clone size, CDR3 protein, CDR3 DNA. D genes are given only for firm matches. Expanded clones are given a class, and other clones once, few, many or no size at all.

>TRBV12-3/TRBV12-4|NA|TRBJ2-7|few
CASSLAGVFYEQYF
TGTGCCAGCAGTTTGGCAGGGGTTTTCTACGAGCAGTACTTC
>TRBV6-6|NA|TRBJ2-2|NA
CASSYSLRDTGELFF
TGTGCCAGCAGTTACTCACTTAGAGACACCGGGGAGCTGTTTTTT
>TRBV3-1|TRBD1|TRBJ1-4|NA
CASSPGQFNEKLFF
TGTGCCAGCAGCCCGGGACAGTTTAATGAAAAACTGTTTTTT
>TRBV7-7|NA|TRBJ2-1|NA
CASSPGQHHNEQFF
TGTGCTAGCAGCCCAGGACAGCACCACAATGAGCAGTTCTTC
>TRBV3-1|TRBD2|TRBJ2-2|NA
CASSPYISGANTGELFF
TGTGCCAGCAGCCCATATATTAGCGGGGCGAACACCGGGGAGCTGTTTTTT
>TRBV7-2|NA|TRBJ1-5|few
CASSLRGASQPQHF
TGTGCCAGCAGCTTGCGGGGCGCTTCGCAGCCCCAGCATTTT
>TRBV29-1|NA|TRBJ2-1|NA
CSVLGTESSYNEQFF
TGCAGCGTCCTCGGGACCGAAAGCTCCTACAATGAGCAGTTCTTC
>TRBV5-1|NA|TRBJ1-4|many
CASSPRPGGEKLFF
TGCGCCAGCAGCCCTAGGCCGGGGGGCGAAAAACTGTTTTTT
>TRBV9|TRBD2|TRBJ2-3|many
CASSDSGRADTQYF
TGTGCCAGCAGCGATAGCGGGAGAGCAGATACGCAGTATTTT
>TRBV6-4|NA|TRBJ1-1|NA
CASSDTTGTEAFF
TGTGCCAGCAGTGACACAACGGGGACAGAAGCTTTCTTT
>TRBV5-4|TRBD2|TRBJ2-3|many
CASSPAIRGSVGTDTQYF
TGTGCCAGCAGCCCTGCTATCCGCGGGAGTGTGGGCACAGATACGCAGTATTTT
>TRBV28|NA|TRBJ2-7|NA
CASSPPDTYEQYF
TGTGCCAGCAGTCCCCCGGACACCTACGAGCAGTACTTC
>TRBV7-8|NA|TRBJ2-5|many
CASKVTQETQYF
TGTGCCAGCAAAGTGACACAAGAGACCCAGTACTTC
>TRBV4-1|NA|TRBJ2-2|NA
CASSQWGLAETNTGELFF
TGCGCCAGCAGCCAATGGGGGCTAGCAGAAACGAACACCGGGGAGCTGTTTTTT
>TRBV29-1|NA|TRBJ1-6|many
CSVGAGEGSPLHF
TGCAGCGTGGGGGCCGGTGAGGGTTCACCCCTCCACTTT
>TRBV20-1|NA|TRBJ2-7|many
CSARDKTAPYEQYF
TGCAGTGCTAGAGATAAGACGGCCCCCTACGAGCAGTACTTC
>TRBV5-5|TRBD1|TRBJ1-2|NA
CASSSTGTNYGYTF
TGTGCCAGCAGCTCGACAGGGACCAACTATGGCTACACCTTC
>TRBV28|NA|TRBJ1-4|NA
CASSLSAGLGEKLFF
TGTGCCAGCAGTTTATCCGCAGGGTTGGGTGAAAAACTGTTTTTT
>TRBV28|TRBD2|TRBJ2-3|few
CASSRVGEGYTDTQYF
TGTGCCAGCAGCCGGGTAGGGGAGGGTTACACAGATACGCAGTATTTT
>TRBV5-1|TRBD1|TRBJ2-3|many
CASSLDRGSTDTQYF
TGCGCCAGCAGCTTGGACAGGGGGAGCACAGATACGCAGTATTTT
>TRBV27|NA|TRBJ1-1|few
CASRASGGPVTEAFF
TGTGCCAGCAGGGCGAGCGGAGGCCCGGTCACTGAAGCTTTCTTT
>TRBV6-1|NA|TRBJ1-5|few
CASSVIEGDQPQHF
TGTGCCAGCAGTGTTATCGAAGGGGATCAGCCCCAGCATTTT
>TRBV7-9|NA|TRBJ2-7|NA
CTSSLEEKVYEQYF
TGTACCAGCAGCTTAGAAGAGAAGGTCTACGAGCAGTACTTC
>TRBV7-8|NA|TRBJ1-1|NA
CASRLLGDTEAFF
TGTGCCAGCAGACTCCTCGGGGACACTGAAGCTTTCTTT
>TRBV25-1|TRBD1|TRBJ2-1|NA
CAVETGVDNEQFF
TGTGCCGTAGAGACAGGGGTGGACAATGAGCAGTTCTTC
>TRBV29-1|NA|TRBJ2-7|many
CSVSSQGSYEQYF
TGCAGCGTTAGCTCCCAGGGCTCCTACGAGCAGTACTTC
>TRBV5-5|NA|TRBJ1-2|many
CASSLNLARGYGYTF
TGTGCCAGCAGCTTGAACCTAGCCAGGGGCTATGGCTACACCTTC
>TRBV7-2|NA|TRBJ2-1|many
CASSFIPLNLPYNEQFF
TGTGCCAGCAGCTTCATCCCCCTAAACTTGCCCTACAATGAGCAGTTCTTC
>TRBV10-2|TRBD2|TRBJ2-5|many
CASSELAGVGETQYF
TGCGCCAGCAGTGAACTAGCGGGAGTCGGAGAGACCCAGTACTTC
>TRBV11-2|NA|TRBJ1-2|many
CASSLSHPASYGYTF
TGTGCCAGCAGCTTATCCCATCCAGCAAGCTATGGCTACACCTTC
>TRBV7-2|NA|TRBJ2-5|NA
CASSTTRETQYF
TGTGCCAGCAGCACAACTAGGGAGACCCAGTACTTC
>TRBV5-1|TRBD1|TRBJ1-2|many
CASNPGGLGDGYTF
TGCGCCAGCAACCCAGGGGGCTTGGGGGATGGCTACACCTTC
>TRBV6-5|NA|TRBJ2-3|many
CASNGGFWTDTQYF
TGTGCCAGCAATGGGGGATTTTGGACAGATACGCAGTATTTT
>TRBV5-6|NA|TRBJ2-5|NA
CASSLYPFAGRETQYF
TGTGCCAGCAGCTTGTATCCCTTTGCAGGGAGGGAGACCCAGTACTTC
>TRBV5-5|NA|TRBJ2-1|NA
CASSLEAEDYNERFF
TGTGCCAGCAGCTTGGAGGCTGAAGACTATAATGAGCGGTTCTTC
>TRBV20-1|TRBD2|TRBJ2-5|many
CSVRAGLAVQETQYF
TGCAGTGTAAGGGCGGGACTAGCGGTCCAAGAGACCCAGTACTTC
>TRBV14|NA|TRBJ1-5|NA
CASSPSSGAPQHF
TGTGCCAGCAGCCCGTCCTCAGGGGCGCCCCAGCATTTT
>TRBV7-6|NA|TRBJ2-1|few
CASSLGSGCNEQFF
TGTGCCAGCAGCTTAGGGTCGGGTTGTAATGAGCAGTTCTTC
>TRBV12-3/TRBV12-4|NA|TRBJ2-3|NA
CASSFPGVADAQYF
TGTGCCAGCAGTTTCCCCGGGGTGGCAGATGCGCAGTATTTT
>TRBV6-5|NA|TRBJ1-5|few
CASTSGGGNQPQHF
TGTGCCAGCACCTCCGGGGGAGGCAATCAGCCCCAGCATTTT
>TRBV6-5|NA|TRBJ1-1|NA
CASNQGQPMNTEAFF
TGTGCCAGCAATCAAGGACAACCCATGAACACTGAAGCTTTCTTT
>TRBV12-3/TRBV12-4|TRBD1|TRBJ1-6|NA
CASSLEGQGSSPPHF
TGTGCCAGCAGTTTAGAAGGACAGGGAAGCTCACCCCCCCACTTT
>TRBV7-2|TRBD2|TRBJ2-5|NA
CASSSPGLAGTGSYNEQYF
TGTGCCAGCAGCTCACCGGGACTAGCGGGAACAGGGTCCTACAATGAGCAGTACTTC
>TRBV20-1|TRBD2|TRBJ2-7|many
CSARDRRLAALKQYF
TGCAGTGCTAGAGATAGGAGACTAGCAGCTTTGAAGCAGTACTTC
>TRBV7-9|TRBD2|TRBJ2-1|few
CASSLLREGLYEQFF
TGTGCCAGCAGCTTACTTCGGGAGGGCCTTTATGAGCAGTTCTTC
>TRBV7-6|TRBD1|TRBJ1-6|many
CASSAEPGQSSPLHF
TGTGCCAGCAGCGCAGAACCGGGACAGAGTTCACCCCTCCACTTT
>TRBV29-1|NA|TRBJ1-2|many
CSVAPGVTPGYTF
TGCAGCGTGGCCCCCGGGGTCACCCCGGGCTACACCTTC
>TRBV27|TRBD1|TRBJ1-2|NA
CASSLQGATAGGYTF
TGTGCCAGCAGTTTACAGGGGGCGACGGCCGGTGGCTACACCTTC
>TRBV3-1|NA|TRBJ2-2|NA
CASSQEGVGELFF
TGTGCCAGCAGCCAGGAGGGGGTCGGGGAGCTGTTTTTT
>TRBV20-1|TRBD1|TRBJ1-2|few
CSARVGDRGNYGYTF
TGCAGTGCTAGAGTGGGCGACAGGGGGAACTATGGCTACACCTTC
>TRBV19|NA|TRBJ2-4|many
CASSGGEKGIQYF
TGTGCCAGTAGTGGCGGGGAGAAGGGCATTCAGTACTTC
>TRBV12-3/TRBV12-4|NA|TRBJ1-2|few
CASSFFTQGPGPNYGYTF
TGTGCCAGCAGTTTTTTTACGCAGGGCCCCGGGCCTAACTATGGCTACACCTTC
>TRBV5-1|TRBD2|TRBJ2-7|many
CASSLATLAGRYEQYF
TGCGCCAGCAGCTTGGCGACGCTAGCGGGACGCTACGAGCAGTACTTC
>TRBV12-3/TRBV12-4|NA|TRBJ1-2|NA
CASSLQASQGHGYTF
TGTGCCAGCAGTCTTCAGGCCTCCCAGGGTCATGGCTACACCTTC
>TRBV12-3/TRBV12-4|TRBD2|TRBJ2-3|few
CASSYSQREVGTDTQYF
TGTGCCAGCAGTTATTCCCAGCGGGAGGTCGGGACAGATACGCAGTATTTT
>TRBV5-1|TRBD1|TRBJ1-5|few
CASSWTGDLDQPQHF
TGCGCCAGCAGCTGGACAGGGGATCTTGATCAGCCCCAGCATTTT
>TRBV2|TRBD2|TRBJ2-6|NA
CASPNDKPGLAGGKSSGANVRTF
TGTGCCAGCCCCAATGATAAACCGGGACTAGCGGGAGGAAAGAGCTCTGGGGCCAACGTCCGGACTTTC